This T cell receptor beta chain was observed in a study of T cells in Graves' hyperthyroidism and ophthalmopathy. Amplification of TCR beta CDR3 regions was performed using RNA transcripts as template. Primed by the HTBI set, a first-round RT-PCR was run on the TCR CDR3. TCRdb fed the multiplex PCR reads into MiXCR, producing one record per CDR3 protein. The sample shows about 350,000 distinct CDR3 sequences, about 15% of them seen only once. Looked up from germline, CDR1 is MNHEY and CDR2 is SVGEGT. This CDR3 is built from 13 residues. V was cut by 7 bases and J by 4 bases, with 11 bases left in between.

V usage is TRBV6-2 or TRBV6-3 and J usage is TRBJ1-5; no firm D call. The sequenced material came from blood. The sequence was obtained from a woman aged 25-40 years with Graves' hyperthyroidism. CDR3 DNA: TGTGCCAGCATGAGGGATGGGAATCAGCCCCAGCATTTT. It translates to CASMRDGNQPQHF.